One sample yielded the 12 T cell receptor beta chains listed below, sequenced in a study of sequential checkpoint blockade in melanoma. The assay was immunoSEQ multiplex PCR, and TCRdb's table has in-frame clones only and misses some. Among several thousand clones listed, 20% to 25% were seen once. The treatment was: randomized to nivolumab then ipilimumab (arm A) or the reverse (arm B). The sequencing here drew on tumor tissue (inferred from file names), taken from a patient given nivolumab and ipilimumab in sequence. These receptors all stem from a human donor with melanoma.

The chain uses TRBV29-1 and TRBJ2-7; 9 bases are a match to TRBD1. CDR3 length: 14 residues. Trimming removed 4 bases from V and 4 bases from J; junction bases left unmatched: 8. The germline V gene encodes CDR1 SQVTM and CDR2 ANQGSEA. As DNA, the CDR3 is TGCAGCGTTGTTAGCAAGGACAGGGGTTACGAGCAGTACTTC. Translated, it gives CSVVSKDRGYEQYF.

V usage is TRBV6-8 and J usage is TRBJ2-7, with TRBD1 matching 7 bases. The CDR3 spans 14 residues. Trimming cost V 2 bases and J 5 bases; bases outside gene matches: 6. The V gene's germline CDR1 is MNHGY and CDR2 SAAAGT. CDR3 nucleotides: TGTGCCAGCAGTTACCTCCGACAGGGAAACGAGCAGTACTTC. As protein: CASSYLRQGNEQYF.

The chain couples TRBV11-3 to TRBJ1-6; possibly TRBD1 for D (5 bases). Germline V lookup: CDR1 SGHNT, CDR2 YENEEA. The V and J ends lost 8 bases and 9 bases respectively, with 23 bases between them. The CDR3 extends over 16 amino acids. CDR3 DNA sequence: TGTGCCAGCGCATGGGTGGGGGGGTCCTTCCGTTCACCCCTCCACTTT. This codes for CASAWVGGSFRSPLHF.

The rearrangement joins TRBV19 to TRBJ2-2; 8 nucleotides match TRBD2. The germline V gene has CDR1 LNHDA and CDR2 SQIVND (reference sequence). V was pared by 10 bases and J by 1 base, with 5 bases of the junction left unmatched. The CDR3 has 14 residues. CDR3 in amino acids: CATNLAGNTGELFF. In DNA, the CDR3 is TGTGCCACGAACCTAGCGGGGAACACCGGGGAGCTGTTTTTT.

Here the CDR3 reads CASSLDRVGSYEQYF. The CDR3, as DNA: TGTGCCAGCAGCTTAGACAGGGTTGGTTCCTACGAGCAGTACTTC. V usage is TRBV6-8 and J usage is TRBJ2-7, with 7 bases identical to TRBD1. CDR3 size: 15 residues. Germline loops: CDR1 MNHGY, CDR2 SAAAGT. J was trimmed by 1 base and V by 6 bases; bases with no gene match: 9.

In its sample, this clone was seen a few times. The CDR3 loop reads CASSDHSGRIYEQYF. In nucleotides, the CDR3 is TGTGCCAGCAGCGATCACTCAGGACGGATCTACGAGCAGTACTTC. The V and J genes are TRBV6-8 and TRBJ2-7; D remains ambiguous. The CDR3 extends over 15 amino acids. Trimming left V 6 bases short and J 3 bases short, with 18 bases between. Germline V gives CDR1 MNHGY, CDR2 SAAAGT.

Judged by abundance, this clone is medium-sized (0.01 to 0.1%). The rearrangement joins TRBV11-3 to TRBJ2-2, with TRBD1 matching 7 bases. V was clipped by 3 bases and J by 3 bases; unmatched bases: 4. Germline assignment: CDR1 SGHNT and CDR2 YENEEA. This CDR3 is built from 15 residues. CDR3 region: CASSLTGTYTGELFF. Here the CDR3 DNA reads TGTGCCAGCAGCTTGACAGGGACCTACACCGGGGAGCTGTTTTTT.

V usage is TRBV19 and J usage is TRBJ2-2; the D gene is possibly TRBD1 (5 bases). Trimming cost V 4 bases and J 1 base, with 7 bases left between them. From germline, CDR1 is LNHDA and CDR2 SQIVND (reference sequence). The CDR3 runs to 14 residues. The CDR3 bases are TGTGCCAGTAGTAACCAGGGGAACACCGGGGAGCTGTTTTTT. Translation gives CASSNQGNTGELFF.

The chain recombines TRBV5-1 with TRBJ2-7; D is undetermined. Germline V lookup: CDR1 SGHRS, CDR2 YFSETQ. The germline V and J ends were trimmed by 4 bases and 6 bases, with 23 bases remaining between them. The CDR3 loop spans 16 amino acids. As DNA, the CDR3 is TGCGCCAGCAGCAAACTCCTACACGGTCAGGCCGGCGAGCAGTACTTC. Translating gives CASSKLLHGQAGEQYF.

This clone has at least ten counts. The rearrangement links TRBV11-3 to TRBJ1-4; D is possibly TRBD1 (5 bases). Looked up from germline, CDR1 is SGHNT and CDR2 is YENEEA. Trimming shortened V by 5 bases and J by 7 bases, and 14 bases separated the two germline ends. This CDR3 comprises 14 residues. This CDR3 is CASSPTMGGEKLFF. DNA for the CDR3: TGTGCCAGCAGCCCAACGATGGGGGGTGAAAAACTGTTTTTT. Full variable domain (outside the CDR3, taken from reference TRBV11-3 and TRBJ1-4): EAGVVQSPRYKIIEKKQPVAFWCNPISGHNTLYWYLQNLGQGPELLIRYENEEAVDDSQLPKDRFSAERLKGVDSTLKIQPAELGDSAVYLCASSPTMGGEKLFFGSGTQLSVL.

This chain uses TRBV6-8 with TRBJ1-6, with TRBD1 identical over 8 bases. The length of the CDR3 is 16 residues. Germline V gives CDR1 MNHGY, CDR2 SAAAGT. V shed 2 bases and J 3 bases; nucleotides not matched to a gene: 3. CDR3: CASSYRQGFYNSPLHF. CDR3 DNA: TGTGCCAGCAGTTACAGACAGGGGTTCTATAATTCACCCCTCCACTTT.

This chain connects TRBV18 to TRBJ2-1, with 12 positions matching TRBD2. The CDR3 contains 17 residues. V was pared by 5 bases and J by 10 bases, with 15 bases of the junction left unmatched. Germline values: CDR1 KGHSH, CDR2 LQKENI. The DNA of the CDR3 is TGTGCCAGCTCAACAAACCTAGCGGGGGGGCCCGGCGGGGAGCAGTTCTTC. As protein: CASSTNLAGGPGGEQFF.